The 32 T cell receptor beta chains given below trace back to one sample, sequenced in a study of CD8 T cells in Susac syndrome. An amount of RNA that ranged from roughly 0.5 to 1 ug was reverse transcribed with random hexamers. TCRdb recomputed calls from the immunoSEQ multiplex PCR reads with MiXCR, one row per CDR3 protein. This sample has around 170,000 distinct CDR3 sequences, with 85% to 95% found just once. Sequencing input: CD4+ T cells from PBMCs. Receptors originate from a human donor with Susac syndrome.

The chain couples TRBV20-1 to TRBJ2-3; 9 positions agree with TRBD2. V shed 0 bases, J shed 2 bases, and the junction held 6 bases outside the gene matches. The V gene's germline CDR1 is DFQATT and CDR2 SNEGSKA (reference sequence). The CDR3 extends over 16 amino acids. CDR3 sequence reads: CSARDAGGGNTDTQYF. The DNA for the CDR3 is TGCAGTGCTAGAGATGCGGGGGGGGGAAACACAGATACGCAGTATTTT.

The chain joins TRBV2 to TRBJ2-1; D not certain. Germline V gene data show CDR1 as SNHLY and CDR2 as FYNNEI. Trimming took off 5 bases at V and 7 bases at J, with 9 bases between the two ends. This CDR3 is built from 12 residues. The CDR3 DNA follows: TGTGCCAGCAGTCCCGTGGGGAATGAGCAGTTCTTC. The encoded protein is CASSPVGNEQFF.

V gene TRBV5-4 combines with J gene TRBJ2-7, with TRBD2 identical over 14 bases. The germline V gene encodes CDR1 SGHNT and CDR2 YYREEE (reference sequence). Trimming cost V 4 bases and J 7 bases; bases outside gene matches: 7. CDR3 length equals 15 residues. CDR3 bases: TGTGCCAGCAGCGCCGGACTAGCGGGGGGTGGAGAGCAGTACTTC. Protein: CASSAGLAGGGEQYF.

This rearrangement joins TRBV5-1 to TRBJ1-1; 9 bases are a match to TRBD1. V lost 0 bases and J lost 0; bases outside the gene matches: 3. The CDR3 runs to 16 residues. The germline V gene has CDR1 SGHRS and CDR2 YFSETQ. Written as DNA, the CDR3 is TGCGCCAGCAGCTTGGCCGGGACAGGGATGAACACTGAAGCTTTCTTT. It specifies CASSLAGTGMNTEAFF.

In its sample, this clonotype was seen once. This rearrangement joins TRBV20-1 to TRBJ1-4; D may be TRBD1 (6 bases). Per germline, CDR1 DFQATT and CDR2 SNEGSKA (reference sequence). V lost 6 bases and J lost 8, with 19 bases in between. This CDR3 is built from 14 residues. The CDR3 loop is CSAPPGQGTEKLFF. The CDR3 region has the DNA TGCAGTGCCCCCCCGGGACAAGGAACCGAAAAACTGTTTTTT.

The chain recombines TRBV4-3 with TRBJ2-7, with 7 bases identical to TRBD1. The germline V gene encodes CDR1 LGHNA and CDR2 YSLEER. This CDR3 is built from 15 residues. After removal of 6 bases from V and 5 bases from J, the junction contained 13 bases not matched to a gene. The DNA of the CDR3 is TGCGCCAGCAGTGAGATACTGGACAGGAAGGACGAGCAGTACTTC. This sequence encodes CASSEILDRKDEQYF.

The rearrangement joins TRBV6-4 to TRBJ2-7, with D possibly being TRBD1 or TRBD2 (7 bases each). This CDR3 is built from 14 residues. Per the germline V gene, CDR1 is MRHNA and CDR2 is SNTAGT. Trimming shortened V by 6 bases and J by 6 bases, and 18 bases separated the two germline ends. CDR3 region: CASRRRQGEGEQYF. The CDR3 coding sequence is TGTGCCAGCAGGAGGAGGCAGGGGGAGGGCGAGCAGTACTTC.

This chain uses TRBV29-1 with TRBJ2-7; D unclear. Germline lookup yields CDR1 SQVTM and CDR2 ANQGSEA. Trimming shortened V by 4 bases and J by 0 bases, and 13 bases separated the two germline ends. The CDR3 contains 14 residues. The CDR3 DNA follows: TGCAGCGTTGGTTTAGGATTAATCTCCTACGAGCAGTACTTC. It codes for CSVGLGLISYEQYF.

The V call is TRBV2, the J call TRBJ2-5; TRBD2 might be the D (6 bases). CDR3 length: 14 residues. The ends were cut back, 7 bases at V and 1 base at J, with 13 bases in the middle. The V gene's germline CDR1 is SNHLY and CDR2 FYNNEI. In DNA, the CDR3 is TGTGCCAGCATGGGAACTAGCAGCCAAGAGACCCAGTACTTC. Translation: CASMGTSSQETQYF. Based on the CDR3 plus reference TRBV2 and TRBJ2-5, the full variable domain is EPEVTQTPSHQVTQMGQEVILRCVPISNHLYFYWYRQILGQKVEFLVSFYNNEISEKSEIFDDQFSVERPDGSNFTLKIRSTKLEDSAMYFCASMGTSSQETQYFGPGTRLLVL.

The V gene is TRBV18, the J gene TRBJ2-7; 8 bases line up with TRBD2. The CDR3 spans 16 residues. Germline CDR1 reads KGHSH; CDR2 reads LQKENI. The V segment lost 1 base and the J segment 1 base; nucleotides outside the gene matches: 6. CDR3 bases: TGTGCCAGCTCACCACGGCTAGCGGGTGAATCCTACGAGCAGTACTTC. Encoded protein: CASSPRLAGESYEQYF.

The J gene is TRBJ1-2, the V gene TRBV11-2, with D perhaps matching TRBD1 (5 bases). CDR3 length: 16 residues. The V and J ends lost 3 bases and 0 bases respectively, with 14 bases between them. Germline CDR1 reads SGHAT; CDR2 reads FQNNGV. The DNA for the CDR3 is TGTGCCAGCAGCTTCGGGACCGCCGACGCTAACTATGGCTACACCTTC. It encodes CASSFGTADANYGYTF.

The gene calls are TRBV4-3 and TRBJ2-3, with TRBD2 identical over 14 bases. The germline V gene encodes CDR1 LGHNA and CDR2 YSLEER. V trimming: 0 bases; J trimming: 4 bases; junction bases outside the gene matches: 12. The CDR3 spans 20 residues. CDR3: CASSQDLGLAGELRPDTQYF. CDR3 nucleotide sequence: TGCGCCAGCAGCCAAGATCTGGGACTAGCGGGGGAGCTCCGTCCAGATACGCAGTATTTT.

The chain employs TRBV7-9 and TRBJ1-1; 7 bases are a match to TRBD1. This CDR3 contains 15 residues. Germline V lookup: CDR1 SEHNR, CDR2 FQNEAQ (reference sequence). V trimming: 5 bases; J trimming: 0 bases; junction bases outside the gene matches: 6. The CDR3 protein is CASSTGQTMNTEAFF. The CDR3 DNA is TGTGCCAGCAGCACGGGACAGACCATGAACACTGAAGCTTTCTTT.

The rearrangement joins TRBV20-1 to TRBJ2-2, with TRBD2 as a possible D gene (6 bases). This CDR3 has 15 residues. From germline, CDR1 is DFQATT and CDR2 SNEGSKA (reference sequence). V lost 5 bases and J 4 bases, leaving 17 bases between the germline ends. The CDR3 here is CSALPGLGRTGELFF. The CDR3, as DNA: TGCAGTGCTTTACCGGGACTGGGTCGCACCGGGGAGCTGTTTTTT.

The chain joins TRBV7-9 to TRBJ2-3; 7 bases fit TRBD1. Germline V gene sequence: CDR1 SEHNR, CDR2 FQNEAQ (reference sequence). V trimming: 2 bases; J trimming: 9 bases; junction bases outside the gene matches: 8. There are 14 residues in the CDR3. CDR3 nucleotides: TGTGCCAGCAGCTTATGGGGGACAGAGGTAACGCAGTATTTT. It specifies CASSLWGTEVTQYF.

The V and J genes are TRBV20-1 and TRBJ2-6; D remains unclear. V lost 6 bases to trimming and J lost 3 bases, with 9 bases between them. CDR1 and CDR2 (germline): DFQATT, SNEGSKA (reference sequence). The CDR3 contains 13 residues. The CDR3 region is CSAVRSGANVLTF. The CDR3 DNA is TGCAGTGCGGTGAGGAGTGGGGCCAACGTCCTGACTTTC.

The V gene is TRBV29-1, the J gene TRBJ1-2; weak D call: TRBD1 (5 bases). V was shortened by 3 bases and J by 8 bases, with 22 bases between the two germline ends. CDR3 length: 15 amino acids. Per germline, CDR1 SQVTM and CDR2 ANQGSEA. The CDR3 bases are TGCAGCGTTGAGGCCCTTCCAGGGCGGACGGGAGGCTACACCTTC. Its protein is CSVEALPGRTGGYTF.

The chain links TRBV6-2 or TRBV6-3 to TRBJ2-3; TRBD2 agrees at 12 bases. The V and J ends lost 0 bases and 2 bases, in that order; junction bases with no gene match: 6. CDR3 size: 18 residues. Germline CDR1 MNHEY, CDR2 SVGEGT. Here the CDR3 reads CASSYSLGLAGNTDTQYF. Written as DNA, the CDR3 is TGTGCCAGCAGTTACTCACTTGGACTAGCGGGGAACACAGATACGCAGTATTTT.

The gene calls are TRBV29-1 and TRBJ1-1; D possibly corresponds to TRBD1 (5 bases). The ends were cut back, 4 bases at V and 7 bases at J, with 10 bases in the middle. Germline lookup yields CDR1 SQVTM and CDR2 ANQGSEA. The CDR3 runs to 11 residues. CDR3 coding DNA: TGCAGCGTTGTGGTGAGGGGTGAAGCTTTCTTT. It yields the protein CSVVVRGEAFF.

The J gene is TRBJ2-5, the V gene TRBV20-1; 12 bases align to TRBD2. Germline CDR1 reads DFQATT; CDR2 reads SNEGSKA (reference sequence). The CDR3 covers 14 residues. V was clipped by 6 bases and J by 1 base; unmatched bases: 3. The CDR3 here is CSALTSGGQETQYF. The DNA for the CDR3 is TGCAGTGCCCTGACTAGCGGGGGCCAAGAGACCCAGTACTTC.

V is TRBV20-1 and J is TRBJ1-5; D ambiguous. The CDR3 loop spans 17 amino acids. Germline assignment: CDR1 DFQATT and CDR2 SNEGSKA (reference sequence). V was clipped by 5 bases and J by 4 bases, with 24 bases between them. The CDR3 region is CSAAEVGSGLENQPQHF. For the CDR3, the DNA is TGCAGTGCTGCCGAGGTCGGCAGCGGACTAGAGAATCAGCCCCAGCATTTT.

J is TRBJ1-2 and V is TRBV7-8, with a possible D match to TRBD1 (6 bases). The CDR3 consists of 16 residues. Germline V gives CDR1 SGHVS, CDR2 FQNEAQ. V was shortened by 3 bases and J by 4 bases, with 18 bases between the two germline ends. CDR3 in DNA: TGTGCCAGCAGCTTTAGCACCGGGGGGCCTGCCTATGGCTACACCTTC. It encodes CASSFSTGGPAYGYTF. The whole variable domain, filled in from reference TRBV7-8 and TRBJ1-2, reads GAGVSQSPRYKVAKRGQDVALRCDPISGHVSLFWYQQALGQGPEFLTYFQNEAQLDKSGLPSDRFFAERPEGSVSTLKIQRTQQEDSAVYLCASSFSTGGPAYGYTFGSGTRLTVV.

The rearrangement links TRBV25-1 to TRBJ2-1; perhaps D is TRBD1 or TRBD2 (5 bases each). The V gene's germline CDR1 is MGHDK and CDR2 SYGVNS. This CDR3 is built from 14 residues. V lost 6 bases to trimming and J lost 6 bases, with 15 bases between them. CDR3 residues: CASRGDEGINEQFF. CDR3 bases: TGTGCCAGCAGGGGCGATGAGGGGATCAATGAGCAGTTCTTC. The full variable domain, its missing parts supplied by reference TRBV25-1 and TRBJ2-1, is EADIYQTPRYLVIGTGKKITLECSQTMGHDKMYWYQQDPGMELHLIHYSYGVNSTEKGDLSSESTVSRIRTEHFPLTLESARPSHTSQYLCASRGDEGINEQFFGPGTRLTVL.

The rearrangement joins TRBV2 to TRBJ2-5, with a possible D match to TRBD2 (5 bases). The V and J ends lost 4 bases and 7 bases respectively, with 22 bases between them. Looked up from germline, CDR1 is SNHLY and CDR2 is FYNNEI. This CDR3 contains 16 residues. The CDR3 nucleotides read TGTGCCAGCAGTGCATACTCCGGACTCAACCAGGCGACCCAGTACTTC. It codes for CASSAYSGLNQATQYF.

The rearrangement uses TRBV3-1 and TRBJ1-2; D is uncertain. Germline CDR1 is LGHDT and CDR2 is YNNKEL (reference sequence). V lost 0 bases and J lost 4, with 3 bases in between. CDR3 length: 12 residues. The CDR3: CASSQDSYGYTF. The CDR3 bases are TGTGCCAGCAGCCAAGATAGCTATGGCTACACCTTC.

V and J are TRBV20-1 and TRBJ1-5, with 7 nucleotides matching TRBD1. Germline V gene data show CDR1 as DFQATT and CDR2 as SNEGSKA (reference sequence). The CDR3 sequence is 13 residues long. The junction had 6 bases not matched to a gene; V was cut back by 6 bases and J by 4 bases. CDR3 sequence: CSAGRGQNQPQHF. The CDR3 coding sequence is TGCAGTGCAGGGCGGGGACAGAATCAGCCCCAGCATTTT.

V is TRBV30 and J is TRBJ2-5, with D perhaps given as TRBD1 or TRBD2 (5 bases each). The germline V and J ends were trimmed by 4 bases and 4 bases, with 13 bases remaining between them. This CDR3 has 13 amino acids. The V gene's germline CDR1 is GTSNPN and CDR2 SVGIG (reference sequence). The CDR3 DNA is TGTGCCTGGACCCCTTCGGGGCTAGAGACCCAGTACTTC. Residues: CAWTPSGLETQYF.

The gene calls are TRBV9 and TRBJ1-1; no reliable D call. From germline, CDR1 is SGDLS and CDR2 YYNGEE. V dropped 3 bases and J dropped 8 bases, with 17 bases sitting between them. The CDR3 totals 14 residues. CDR3 amino acids: CASSAFSGRIEAFF. In DNA, the CDR3 is TGTGCCAGCAGCGCGTTCTCTGGACGGATAGAAGCTTTCTTT.

This clonotype showed up just a few times. The chain couples TRBV20-1 to TRBJ2-2; D could derive from TRBD1 or TRBD2 (5 bases each). Trimming shortened V by 4 bases and J by 1 base, and 10 bases separated the two germline ends. The germline CDR1 and CDR2 sequences are DFQATT and SNEGSKA (reference sequence). The CDR3 is 14 amino acids. The CDR3 bases are TGCAGTGCTACCGGGACCCGGAACACCGGGGAGCTGTTTTTT. This encodes CSATGTRNTGELFF.

This chain joins TRBV9 and TRBJ2-3, with D unclear. The CDR3 length is 13 residues. The V end lost 2 bases, the J end lost 0 bases, and 4 bases lay between the germline ends. CDR1 SGDLS and CDR2 YYNGEE come from the germline V gene. The CDR3 region has the DNA TGTGCCAGCAGCGTTGGGAGCACAGATACGCAGTATTTT. Translating it yields CASSVGSTDTQYF.

The chain couples TRBV11-1 to TRBJ1-1; 9 nucleotides agree with TRBD1. CDR1 is SGHAT, CDR2 FQDESV, per germline (reference sequence). The CDR3 covers 10 residues. Trimming at V came to 7 bases and at J to 11 bases, leaving 2 bases not matched to a gene. Here the CDR3 DNA reads TGTGCCAGCAAAGGGACAGGGGCTTTCTTT. Its translation is CASKGTGAFF.

This clonotype was counted once. The chain combines TRBV9 with TRBJ2-1; 7 positions agree with TRBD1. V trimming: 4 bases; J trimming: 8 bases; junction bases outside the gene matches: 15. CDR1 is SGDLS, CDR2 YYNGEE, per germline. The CDR3 covers 16 residues. The CDR3 here is CASSSSGTAFLDEQFF. The DNA for the CDR3 is TGTGCCAGCAGCTCGTCCGGGACAGCTTTTCTGGATGAGCAGTTCTTC.